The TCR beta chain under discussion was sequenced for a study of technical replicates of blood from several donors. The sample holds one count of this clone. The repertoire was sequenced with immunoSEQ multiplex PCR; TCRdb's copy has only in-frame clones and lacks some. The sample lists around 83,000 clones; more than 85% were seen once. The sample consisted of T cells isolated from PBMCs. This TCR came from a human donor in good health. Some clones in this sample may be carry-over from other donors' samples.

CDR3 in DNA: TGTGCCAGCAACCGAGGCAATCAGCCCCAGCATTTT. Translating gives CASNRGNQPQHF. The chain employs TRBV28 and TRBJ1-5; D gene uncertain. Per the germline V gene, CDR1 is MDHEN and CDR2 is SYDVKM. V was shortened by 7 bases and J by 2 bases, with 6 bases between the two germline ends. The CDR3 runs 12 residues.